A selection of T cell receptor beta chains follows, all from one sample in a study of preoperative IRX-2 immunotherapy in early breast cancer. The table came from immunoSEQ multiplex PCR; TCRdb's copy has only in-frame clones and leaves some out. This sample has some 5,900 clones, with less than 80% found just once. The sample consisted of tumor tissue, taken before IRX-2 immunotherapy. These receptors all come from a human donor with breast cancer. Both conserved end residues are trimmed from each CDR3. Fields, in order: V gene, J gene, D gene, CDR3 length, CDR3 protein. A D gene is named only where the DNA matches it firmly.

v_call: TRBV6-8; j_call: TRBJ2-6; d_call: -; cdr3_length: 13; cdr3_aa: ASNWGATGANVLT
v_call: TRBV19; j_call: TRBJ2-6; d_call: -; cdr3_length: 12; cdr3_aa: ASSISRVANVLT
v_call: TRBV12-5; j_call: TRBJ2-1; d_call: -; cdr3_length: 10; cdr3_aa: AIIQGGNEQF
v_call: TRBV5-1; j_call: TRBJ2-7; d_call: TRBD2; cdr3_length: 13; cdr3_aa: ASSLSTGGTYEQY
v_call: TRBV19; j_call: TRBJ1-1; d_call: -; cdr3_length: 15; cdr3_aa: ASSPGRAGYRRTEAF
v_call: TRBV4-1; j_call: TRBJ1-3; d_call: -; cdr3_length: 15; cdr3_aa: ASSQDSPAVSGNTIY
v_call: TRBV7-1; j_call: TRBJ1-2; d_call: -; cdr3_length: 12; cdr3_aa: ASSLGGSNYGYT
v_call: TRBV28; j_call: TRBJ1-1; d_call: -; cdr3_length: 12; cdr3_aa: ASSLRGWNTEAF
v_call: TRBV19; j_call: TRBJ1-2; d_call: -; cdr3_length: 11; cdr3_aa: ASKIRGGYGYT
v_call: TRBV19; j_call: TRBJ1-2; d_call: -; cdr3_length: 12; cdr3_aa: ASSRLGILNGYT
v_call: TRBV19; j_call: TRBJ1-5; d_call: -; cdr3_length: 10; cdr3_aa: ASLASNQPQH
v_call: TRBV23-1; j_call: TRBJ2-7; d_call: TRBD1; cdr3_length: 13; cdr3_aa: ASSLDGTGGYEQY
v_call: TRBV18; j_call: TRBJ2-7; d_call: TRBD2; cdr3_length: 12; cdr3_aa: ASSPREGHYEQY
v_call: TRBV5-1; j_call: TRBJ1-2; d_call: TRBD1; cdr3_length: 13; cdr3_aa: ASSPGQGAHYGYT
v_call: TRBV6-8; j_call: TRBJ1-3; d_call: TRBD1; cdr3_length: 13; cdr3_aa: ASSPPRGTGNTIY
v_call: TRBV30; j_call: TRBJ2-7; d_call: TRBD1; cdr3_length: 10; cdr3_aa: AWSGQGFEQY
v_call: TRBV10-3; j_call: TRBJ2-3; d_call: TRBD2; cdr3_length: 17; cdr3_aa: AIRESMGLSLAGEDTQY
v_call: TRBV10-3; j_call: TRBJ1-2; d_call: -; cdr3_length: 10; cdr3_aa: AISESGRRYT
v_call: TRBV28; j_call: TRBJ1-3; d_call: -; cdr3_length: 11; cdr3_aa: ASSFGHRNTIY
v_call: TRBV14; j_call: TRBJ1-4; d_call: TRBD1; cdr3_length: 11; cdr3_aa: ASSQTGGARSF
v_call: TRBV6-8; j_call: TRBJ2-1; d_call: TRBD2; cdr3_length: 15; cdr3_aa: ASSYSRLSGWGNEQF
v_call: TRBV12-5; j_call: TRBJ2-7; d_call: -; cdr3_length: 12; cdr3_aa: ASGYSFGSYEQY
v_call: TRBV5-1; j_call: TRBJ2-1; d_call: TRBD2; cdr3_length: 16; cdr3_aa: ASSTTLAAPSSYNEQF
v_call: TRBV7-1; j_call: TRBJ1-1; d_call: -; cdr3_length: 11; cdr3_aa: ASSSEGWTEAF
v_call: TRBV4-1; j_call: TRBJ2-7; d_call: TRBD1; cdr3_length: 15; cdr3_aa: ASSQGAQGEYVYEQY
v_call: TRBV19; j_call: TRBJ1-2; d_call: -; cdr3_length: 13; cdr3_aa: ASSIRMTDSYGYT
v_call: TRBV18; j_call: TRBJ2-7; d_call: TRBD2; cdr3_length: 10; cdr3_aa: ASSPGGDEQY
v_call: TRBV19; j_call: TRBJ2-5; d_call: TRBD2; cdr3_length: 14; cdr3_aa: ASSMGLSGGQETQY
v_call: TRBV28; j_call: TRBJ2-7; d_call: -; cdr3_length: 14; cdr3_aa: ASSPRGPRRSYEQY
v_call: TRBV7-7; j_call: TRBJ2-3; d_call: -; cdr3_length: 13; cdr3_aa: ASSPGTSSTDTQY
v_call: TRBV28; j_call: TRBJ1-2; d_call: -; cdr3_length: 10; cdr3_aa: ASTRANYGYT
v_call: TRBV28; j_call: TRBJ2-7; d_call: -; cdr3_length: 11; cdr3_aa: ASSLASVPEQY
v_call: TRBV18; j_call: TRBJ1-1; d_call: TRBD1; cdr3_length: 12; cdr3_aa: ASSEGTGDTEAF
v_call: TRBV6-8; j_call: TRBJ1-5; d_call: -; cdr3_length: 13; cdr3_aa: ASSLGGSRNQPQH
v_call: TRBV29-1; j_call: TRBJ2-7; d_call: -; cdr3_length: 10; cdr3_aa: SVGDTPYEQY
v_call: TRBV7-5; j_call: TRBJ1-3; d_call: -; cdr3_length: 13; cdr3_aa: ASTQTAISGNTIY